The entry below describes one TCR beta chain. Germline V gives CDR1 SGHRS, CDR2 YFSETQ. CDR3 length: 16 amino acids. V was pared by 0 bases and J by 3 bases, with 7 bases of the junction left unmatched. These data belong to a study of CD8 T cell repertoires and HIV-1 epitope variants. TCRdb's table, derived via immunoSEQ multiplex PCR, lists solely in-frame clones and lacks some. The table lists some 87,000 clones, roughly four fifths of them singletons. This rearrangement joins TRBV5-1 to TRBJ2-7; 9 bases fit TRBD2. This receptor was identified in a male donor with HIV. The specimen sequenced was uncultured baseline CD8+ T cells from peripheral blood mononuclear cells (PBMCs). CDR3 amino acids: CASSLGGVAGDYEQYF. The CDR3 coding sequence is TGCGCCAGCAGCTTGGGAGGGGTAGCGGGAGACTACGAGCAGTACTTC.